This T cell receptor (beta chain) originates from a study of cytomegalovirus exposure and HLA in healthy donors. General study findings and limits: The authors enumerated 180 or so TCR beta chains as linked to cytomegalovirus. Rare sequences made up most TCRs, while some public TCRs were found in many donors.

Comment on this clone: What it binds is not known.

Produced via immunoSEQ multiplex PCR; TCRdb's table is partial and in-frame only. The data show about 120,000 clones, 70% to 90% seen once. The length of the CDR3 is 14 residues. Germline lookup yields CDR1 MNHEY and CDR2 SVGAGI. V gave up 5 bases and J gave up 3 bases; unmatched junction bases: 6. This sequence was found in a woman aged 18-29 years in good health and CMV-seropositive. The gene calls are TRBV6-5 and TRBJ1-1; 7 bases fit TRBD1. The sequenced sample was PBMCs. The CDR3, as DNA: TGTGCCAGCAGTCGACAGGGTCTGGACACTGAAGCTTTCTTT. Amino acids: CASSRQGLDTEAFF.